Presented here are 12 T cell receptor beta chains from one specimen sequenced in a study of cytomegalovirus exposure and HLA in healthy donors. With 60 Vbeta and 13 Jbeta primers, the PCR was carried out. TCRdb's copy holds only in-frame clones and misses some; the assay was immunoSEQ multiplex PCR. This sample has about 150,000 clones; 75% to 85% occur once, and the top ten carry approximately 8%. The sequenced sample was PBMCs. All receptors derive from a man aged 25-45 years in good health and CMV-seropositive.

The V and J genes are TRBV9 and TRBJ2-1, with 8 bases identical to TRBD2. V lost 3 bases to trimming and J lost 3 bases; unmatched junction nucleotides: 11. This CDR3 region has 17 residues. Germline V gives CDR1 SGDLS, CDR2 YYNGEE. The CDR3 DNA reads TGTGCCAGCAGCGCTACGGGAGGGCCACTGCTCTACAATGAGCAGTTCTTC. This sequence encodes CASSATGGPLLYNEQFF.

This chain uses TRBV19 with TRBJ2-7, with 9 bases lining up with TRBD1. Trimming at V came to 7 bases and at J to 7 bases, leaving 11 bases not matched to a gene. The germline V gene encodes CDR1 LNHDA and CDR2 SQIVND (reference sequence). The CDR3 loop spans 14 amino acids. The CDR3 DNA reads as TGTGCCAGTAACGCGGACAGGGGCATCAGAGAGCAGTACTTC. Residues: CASNADRGIREQYF.

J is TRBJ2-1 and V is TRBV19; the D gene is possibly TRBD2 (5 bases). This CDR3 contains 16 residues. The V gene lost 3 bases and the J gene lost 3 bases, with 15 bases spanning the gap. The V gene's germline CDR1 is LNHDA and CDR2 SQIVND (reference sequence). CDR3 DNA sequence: TGTGCCAGTAGTATCGAGGGTAGCGTACTCTACAATGAGCAGTTCTTC. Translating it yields CASSIEGSVLYNEQFF.

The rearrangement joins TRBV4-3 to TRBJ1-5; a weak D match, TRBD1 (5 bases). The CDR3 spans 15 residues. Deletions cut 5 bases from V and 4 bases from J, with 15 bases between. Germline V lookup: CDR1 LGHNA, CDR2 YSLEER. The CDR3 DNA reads TGCGCCAGCAGCACCCGAGTGGGGGGGAATCAGCCCCAGCATTTT. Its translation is CASSTRVGGNQPQHF.

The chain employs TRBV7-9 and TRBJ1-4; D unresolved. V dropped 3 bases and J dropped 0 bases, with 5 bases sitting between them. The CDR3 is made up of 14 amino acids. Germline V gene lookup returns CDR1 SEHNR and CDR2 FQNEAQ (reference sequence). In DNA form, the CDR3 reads TGTGCCAGCAGCTTCAGAACAACTAATGAAAAACTGTTTTTT. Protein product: CASSFRTTNEKLFF.

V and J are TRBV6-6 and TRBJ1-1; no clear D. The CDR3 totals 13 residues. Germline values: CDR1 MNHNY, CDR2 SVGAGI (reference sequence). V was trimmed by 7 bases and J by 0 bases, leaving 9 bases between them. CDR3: CASIEGMNTEAFF. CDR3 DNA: TGTGCCAGCATAGAGGGCATGAACACTGAAGCTTTCTTT.

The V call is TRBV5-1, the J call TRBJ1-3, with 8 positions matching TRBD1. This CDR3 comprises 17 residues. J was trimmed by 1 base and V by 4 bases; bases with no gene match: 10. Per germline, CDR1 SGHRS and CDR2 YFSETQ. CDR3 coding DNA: TGCGCCAGCAGCGGACAGGGACAGGACATATCTGGAAACACCATATATTTT. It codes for CASSGQGQDISGNTIYF. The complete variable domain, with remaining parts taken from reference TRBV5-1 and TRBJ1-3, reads KAGVTQTPRYLIKTRGQQVTLSCSPISGHRSVSWYQQTPGQGLQFLFEYFSETQRNKGNFPGRFSGRQFSNSRSEMNVSTLELGDSALYLCASSGQGQDISGNTIYFGEGSWLTVV.

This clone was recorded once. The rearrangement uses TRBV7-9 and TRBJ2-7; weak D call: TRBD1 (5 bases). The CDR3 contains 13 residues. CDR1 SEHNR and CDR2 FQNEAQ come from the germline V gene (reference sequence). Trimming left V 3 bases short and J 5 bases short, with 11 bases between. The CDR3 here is CASSFTGPNEQYF. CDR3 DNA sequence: TGTGCCAGCAGCTTTACAGGTCCGAACGAGCAGTACTTC.

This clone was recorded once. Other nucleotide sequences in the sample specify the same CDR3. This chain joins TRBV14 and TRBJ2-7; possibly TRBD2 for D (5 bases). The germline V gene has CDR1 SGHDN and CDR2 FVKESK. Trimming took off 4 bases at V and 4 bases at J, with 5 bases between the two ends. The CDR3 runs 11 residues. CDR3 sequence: CASSPGYEQYF. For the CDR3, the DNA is TGTGCCAGCAGCCCGGGGTACGAGCAGTACTTC.

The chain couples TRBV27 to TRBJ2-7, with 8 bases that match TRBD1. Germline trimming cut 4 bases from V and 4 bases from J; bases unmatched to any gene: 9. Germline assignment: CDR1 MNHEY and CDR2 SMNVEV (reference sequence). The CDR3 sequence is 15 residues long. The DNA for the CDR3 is TGTGCCAGCAGTTCCCTCGCCAGGGGGCGGTACGAGCAGTACTTC. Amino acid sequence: CASSSLARGRYEQYF.

Here the CDR3 DNA reads TGTGCCAGCTCACCGGGACAGAACGACTACGAGCAGTACTTC. It translates to CASSPGQNDYEQYF. The V and J genes are TRBV18 and TRBJ2-7; 7 bases align to TRBD1. CDR1 is KGHSH, CDR2 LQKENI, per germline. V gave up 3 bases and J gave up 3 bases; unmatched junction bases: 5. The CDR3 runs to 14 residues.

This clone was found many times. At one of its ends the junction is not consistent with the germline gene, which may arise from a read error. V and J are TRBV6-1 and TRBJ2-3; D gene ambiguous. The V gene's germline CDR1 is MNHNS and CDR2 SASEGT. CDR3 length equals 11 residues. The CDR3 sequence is CASSEADAPGF. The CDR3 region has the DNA TGTGCCAGCAGTGAAGCGGATGCCCCGGGTTTT.